Listed below are T cell receptor beta chains from one sample, sequenced in a study of blood T cell repertoires in COVID-19. Only in-frame clones appear in the TCRdb table, and some are missing; sequencing was by immunoSEQ multiplex PCR. The data contain some 380,000 clones, more than 70% of them singletons. Sequencing was carried out using PBMCs or T cells enriched from blood (not recorded which). The source of these receptors is a man aged 25-40 years who had recovered from COVID-19. Both conserved end residues are trimmed from each CDR3.

TRBV4-1	ASSRSRATDEQF
TRBV15	ATSRDRNSGNTIY
TRBV18	ASLGQGGFPDTQY
TRBV18	ASRDTSGNTIY
TRBV5-4	ASSLTGTNTGELF
TRBV19	ASSLSHQTGWNTEAF
TRBV5-1	ASSLGGLNTEAF
TRBV27	ASGENRDRTEAF
TRBV7-9	ASSSTGASSYEQY
TRBV24-1	ATSDPHGGTNEQF
TRBV24-1	ATSPGTGGNEKLF
TRBV7-9	ASSLDAREAQH
TRBV2	ASSPFLQPQH
TRBV7-6	ASSLAPRDSGTGELF
TRBV25-1	ASSETGRSNYGYT
TRBV9	ASSPGGQGALGYT
TRBV7-9	ASSFSDSSHNEQF
TRBV30	AWSGGGNTIY
TRBV4-3	ASSPRTSNEKLF
TRBV9	ASTPIAANTGELF
TRBV7-3	ASSPTAIFTEAF
TRBV11-2	ASSLGGATNEKLF
TRBV18	ASSRTGVLRDEQY
TRBV9	ASSVDGYEQY
TRBV12-3/TRBV12-4	ASLSGGQDTQY
TRBV11-2	ASSLATSGAAQY
TRBV10-3	AISETDSNQPQH
TRBV27	ASSWGTGGNSPLH
TRBV7-2	ASSLMERGPYEQY
TRBV29-1	SSTGGYGYT
TRBV7-2	ASSMTGGQDSPLH
TRBV15	ATSRDKGDYEQY
TRBV5-5	ASSFTDRVGNSPLH
TRBV29-1	SAMDSPGYGYT
TRBV7-8	ASSWTSGGNEQY
TRBV7-9	ASSLEEDYEQY
TRBV11-2	ASSLDRSGGYT
TRBV9	ASSAGGMLGYT
TRBV14	ASSQRKEGGT
TRBV27	ASSQGPGVNNYGYT
TRBV7-8	ASSPLLPYEQY
TRBV27	ASSRGPGQGYGYT
TRBV2	ASRETGANGYT
TRBV6-5	ASSSGQGTTEAF
TRBV4-3	ASSQVSTRAQVGELF
TRBV5-1	ASSFTRSSYNSPLH
TRBV11-2	ASRLTGEGRYGYT
TRBV5-1	ASSLAWNTGELF
TRBV7-9	ASSLGSGTGELF
TRBV4-1	ASSLSRTGRDEKLF
TRBV6-6	ASSYSRGQGYT
TRBV9	ASSKGGTGNTGNTIY
TRBV5-4	ASSLTAMNTEAF
TRBV4-2	ASSQAPRPKTGANANYGYT
TRBV29-1	SVATSGGDEQF
TRBV7-9	ASSSAYEQY
TRBV18	ASSAPGTVNTEAF
TRBV7-6	ASSPRTSGGDGSYNEQF
TRBV19	ASWTSGYNEQF
TRBV4-1	ASSLRSAGGSTDTQY